Detailed here is one T cell receptor (beta chain). This clone's antigen is unknown. No base quality values were provided; no much bigger clone lies one nucleotide off. The library was made by the immunoSEQ multiplex PCR assay. The table comes from immuneACCESS by way of TCRdb, which keeps in-frame sequences with V and J called. Part of the clones is missing from these tables; in studies checked, under half for an unresolved V gene and the rest for unknown reasons. For this sample the table gives about 120,000 clones, of which 93% were detected only once. The ten biggest clones cover 2.6% of the sample. From a lookup of the germline V gene, CDR1 and CDR2 are SGDLS and YYNGEE. The CDR3 runs 14 amino acids, cysteine and phenylalanine included. CDR3 DNA only is kept here, 42 bases in frame from base 1. Between the V and J ends, shortened by 0 bases and 2 bases respectively, the junction contains 9 bases.

This entry comes from a study of control samples from healthy donors and cancer patients (TCRdb year 2020). This sequence was found in a man younger than 45 in good health. This chain is built from TRBV9 and TRBJ2-7; too little of a D gene remains to name it. The sequenced sample consisted of blood. Read as DNA, the sequence is TGTGCCAGCAGCGTAGGCCCCCAGGCCTACGAGCAGTACTTC. The translation is CASSVGPQAYEQYF.